A selection of T cell receptor beta chains follows, all from one sample in a study of cytomegalovirus exposure and HLA in healthy donors. The table came from immunoSEQ multiplex PCR; TCRdb's copy has only in-frame clones and leaves some out. The sample has just over 85,000 clones, 65% to 80% seen once. The sequenced sample was PBMCs. These receptors were collected from a man in his forties in good health and CMV-seronegative. The CDR3 runs from the conserved cysteine through the conserved F or W. A D gene is named only where the DNA matches it firmly. The size field is filled for only some rows; it gives once, few, many or a size class.

V gene	J gene	D gene	clone size	CDR3 DNA	CDR3 protein
TRBV9	TRBJ2-1	TRBD2	NA	TGTGCCAGCAGCGAGGGTAGCGGGGGGACCGATGAGCAGTTCTTC	CASSEGSGGTDEQFF
TRBV5-1	TRBJ2-7	TRBD1	NA	TGCGCCAGCAGCTTGCCCCGGGACAGGGCCTACGAGCAGTACTTC	CASSLPRDRAYEQYF
TRBV10-1	TRBJ1-2	TRBD1	NA	TGCGCCAGCAGTGACCCGACAGGGGGGAATGGCTACACCTTC	CASSDPTGGNGYTF
TRBV7-3	TRBJ2-7	NA	few	TGTGCCAGCAGCTTAAAGGACAGCCCTGCTTACGAGCAGTACTTC	CASSLKDSPAYEQYF
TRBV11-2	TRBJ1-2	NA	few	TGTGCCAGCAACCGTTTTTTAGTATCCTACTATGGCTACACCTTC	CASNRFLVSYYGYTF
TRBV7-6	TRBJ2-5	NA	once	TGTGCCAGCAGCTTAGCCTTCTACGACAGGTTGGGGGAGACCCAGTACTTC	CASSLAFYDRLGETQYF
TRBV7-2	TRBJ1-4	NA	NA	TGTGCCAGCAGCCCACAGGGTCCTAATGAAAAACTGTTTTTT	CASSPQGPNEKLFF
TRBV11-2	TRBJ1-4	NA	NA	TGTGCCAGCAGCTTCCGGGACTCCCATGAAAAACTGTTTTTT	CASSFRDSHEKLFF
TRBV9	TRBJ1-1	NA	once	TGTGCCAGCAGCGGATTGACAGACACTGAAGCTTTCTTT	CASSGLTDTEAFF
TRBV18	TRBJ2-3	NA	NA	TGTGCCAGCTCACCAATAGGGGCAGGTGATACGCAGTATTTT	CASSPIGAGDTQYF
TRBV6-1	TRBJ2-3	TRBD1	NA	TGTGCCAGCAGTGAGGAGGACAGGGGGGATACGCAGTATTTT	CASSEEDRGDTQYF
TRBV6-1	TRBJ1-3	NA	NA	TGTGCCAGCAGTGAAGGGACATTTAGGGCCATATATTTT	CASSEGTFRAIYF
TRBV19	TRBJ1-5	TRBD1	NA	TGTGCCAGTAGTGGACAGGGTACGCGCAATCAGCCCCAGCATTTT	CASSGQGTRNQPQHF
TRBV4-3	TRBJ2-1	NA	once	TGCGCCAGCAGCCCAGAGGGACAAGACTCCTACAATGAGCAGTTCTTC	CASSPEGQDSYNEQFF